Listed here are 5 T cell receptor beta chains from one sample, sequenced in a study of blood T cell repertoires in COVID-19. Profiled with immunoSEQ multiplex PCR; TCRdb holds only in-frame clones, not every one. The sample includes roughly 16,000 clones, about 86% of them seen just once. Sequencing used peripheral blood. The receptor set was obtained from a human donor in a cohort sampled during active COVID-19.

This clone was seen only a few times. The rearrangement joins TRBV18 to TRBJ2-3, with 10 nucleotides matching TRBD2. The CDR3 is 15 amino acids. CDR1 KGHSH and CDR2 LQKENI come from the germline V gene. Trimming removed 2 bases from V and 2 bases from J; junction bases left unmatched: 1. CDR3: CASSPGTSDTDTQYF. CDR3 in DNA: TGTGCCAGCTCACCAGGGACTAGCGACACAGATACGCAGTATTTT. Full variable domain (outside the CDR3, taken from reference TRBV18 and TRBJ2-3): NAGVMQNPRHLVRRRGQEARLRCSPMKGHSHVYWYRQLPEEGLKFMVYLQKENIIDESGMPKERFSAEFPKEGPSILRIQQVVRGDSAAYFCASSPGTSDTDTQYFGPGTRLTVL.

This chain connects TRBV19 to TRBJ2-2; D is possibly TRBD2 (7 bases). Looked up from germline, CDR1 is LNHDA and CDR2 is SQIVND (reference sequence). V dropped 6 bases and J dropped 1 base, with 12 bases sitting between them. The CDR3 consists of 15 residues. CDR3 region: CASRNGGLNTGELFF. Here the CDR3 DNA reads TGTGCCAGTAGGAACGGGGGGCTGAACACCGGGGAGCTGTTTTTT. Based on the CDR3 plus reference TRBV19 and TRBJ2-2, the full variable domain is DGGITQSPKYLFRKEGQNVTLSCEQNLNHDAMYWYRQDPGQGLRLIYYSQIVNDFQKGDIAEGYSVSREKKESFPLTVTSAQKNPTAFYLCASRNGGLNTGELFFGEGSRLTVL.

The V and J genes are TRBV5-1 and TRBJ2-1; a weak D match, TRBD2 (7 bases). In germline, CDR1 is SGHRS, CDR2 YFSETQ. Trimming took off 0 bases at V and 2 bases at J, with 15 bases between the two ends. The CDR3 length is 17 residues. The CDR3 loop is CASSLAGGLITYNEQFF. DNA of the CDR3: TGCGCCAGCAGCTTGGCGGGGGGCCTTATCACCTACAATGAGCAGTTCTTC.

The chain's CDR3 is CASSPRSVMNTEAFF. CDR3 sequence (DNA): TGCGCCAGCAGCCCCCGTAGCGTCATGAACACTGAAGCTTTCTTT. The V gene is TRBV5-1, the J gene TRBJ1-1; D is ambiguous. V shed 4 bases and J shed 0 bases, with 13 bases lying between them. The CDR3 sequence is 15 residues long. Germline V gene lookup returns CDR1 SGHRS and CDR2 YFSETQ.

The chain couples TRBV6-6 to TRBJ2-3; D gene unclear. The length of the CDR3 is 11 residues. Trimming left V 2 bases short and J 5 bases short, with 2 bases between. Germline loops: CDR1 MNHNY, CDR2 SVGAGI (reference sequence). The CDR3 DNA reads as TGTGCCAGCAGTTACCAAGATACGCAGTATTTT. Its translation: CASSYQDTQYF.